This T cell receptor beta chain was recorded in a study of cytomegalovirus exposure and HLA in healthy donors. Study results and caveats: Most TCR sequences were rare, but some public TCRs occurred in many donors. Both high specificity and high sensitivity reportedly marked the classifier's diagnosis of cytomegalovirus status. In the 120 validation repertoires, about 94% of cluster scores exceeded 0, per a later analysis. The listing of 150 to 200 TCR beta chains classed them as cytomegalovirus-associated.

The CDR3 sequence is 14 residues long. Deletions cut 7 bases from V and 9 bases from J, with 19 bases between. CDR1 and CDR2 from the germline V gene are MNHEY and SMNVEV (reference sequence). About this clone itself: Its antigen is unknown.

TCRdb's copy holds only in-frame clones and misses some; the assay was immunoSEQ multiplex PCR. The sample carries a few hundred thousand clones, 86% recorded once. Material for sequencing was PBMCs. The V and J genes are TRBV27 and TRBJ1-5, with D tentatively TRBD1 (5 bases). This clonotype was obtained from a young woman in good health and CMV-seronegative. CDR3 in DNA: TGTGCCAGCATCTCCGAGTCAGGGATGGCGCCCCAGCATTTT. Translating gives CASISESGMAPQHF.